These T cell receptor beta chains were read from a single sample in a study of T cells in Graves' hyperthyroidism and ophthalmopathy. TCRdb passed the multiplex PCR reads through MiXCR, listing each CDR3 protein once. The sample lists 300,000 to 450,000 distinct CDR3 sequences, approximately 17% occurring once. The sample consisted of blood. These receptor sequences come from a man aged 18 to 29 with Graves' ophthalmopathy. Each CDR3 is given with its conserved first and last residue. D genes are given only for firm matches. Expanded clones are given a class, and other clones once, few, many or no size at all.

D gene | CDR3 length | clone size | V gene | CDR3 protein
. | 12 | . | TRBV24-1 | CATSDSYNEQFF
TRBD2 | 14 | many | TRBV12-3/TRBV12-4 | CASSFSSGVETQYF
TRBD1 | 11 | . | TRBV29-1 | CSVPTGSEQYF
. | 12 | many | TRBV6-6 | CASSYSRFEAFF
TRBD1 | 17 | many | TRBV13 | CASSLGQGAASTDTQYF
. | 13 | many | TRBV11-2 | CASSLEPPNEQFF
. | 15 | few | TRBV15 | CATSRDVTAAGPQHF
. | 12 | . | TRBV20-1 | CSAADSADTQYF
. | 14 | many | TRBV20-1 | CSAKGAGLNTEAFF
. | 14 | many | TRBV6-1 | CASSQGFMNTEAFF
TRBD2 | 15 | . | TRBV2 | CASRETSGGRGEQFF
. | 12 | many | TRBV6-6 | CASSYSANEAFF
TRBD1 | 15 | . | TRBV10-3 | CAISAGQDSNYGYTF
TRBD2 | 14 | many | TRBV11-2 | CASSLASGGNEQFF
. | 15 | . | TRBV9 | CASSPPGTIGGELFF
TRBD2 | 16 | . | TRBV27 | CASTEREGIGPGELFF
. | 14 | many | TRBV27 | CASSLTILSYEQYF
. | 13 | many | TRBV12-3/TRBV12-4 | CASSLTGPNGYTF
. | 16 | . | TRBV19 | CASSPRPGHLNTEAFF
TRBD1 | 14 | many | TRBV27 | CASSYGQGAYGYTF
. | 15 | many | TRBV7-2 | CASSLLAASTDTQYF
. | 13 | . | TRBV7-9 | CASSQEFPYEQYF
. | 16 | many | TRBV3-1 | CASSRGKGSYNSPLHF
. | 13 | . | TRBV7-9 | CASSRGAGGELFF
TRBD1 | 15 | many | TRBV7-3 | CASSLTPGQGDIQYF
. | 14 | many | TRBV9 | CASSGGQGHQPQHF
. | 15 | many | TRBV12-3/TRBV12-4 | CASSPQDINYDSQYF
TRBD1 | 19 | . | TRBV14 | CASSHLSRGREGANEKLFF
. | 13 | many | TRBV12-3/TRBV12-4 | CASSLEGSDGYTF
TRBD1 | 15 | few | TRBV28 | CASSPQNRGPYEQYF
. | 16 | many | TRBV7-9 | CASSLFPPAMNTEAFF
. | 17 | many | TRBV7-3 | CASSPQVGGMGTGELFF
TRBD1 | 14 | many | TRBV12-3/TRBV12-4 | CASSSTGSNSPLHF
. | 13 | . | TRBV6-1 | CASRMGRNYGYTF
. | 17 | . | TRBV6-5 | CASSYPRSGEAQETQYF
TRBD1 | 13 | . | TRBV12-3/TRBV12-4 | CASTLGTGGTQYF
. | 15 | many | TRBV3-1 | CASSQDRAPTYEQYF
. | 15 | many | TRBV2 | CASSEEDSFSNEQFF
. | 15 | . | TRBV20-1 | CSARDEGGNTDTQYF
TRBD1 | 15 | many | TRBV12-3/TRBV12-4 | CASSPRTGILYGYTF
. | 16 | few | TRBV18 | CASSPPGGAANYGYTF
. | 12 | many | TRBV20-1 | CSARETDYGYTF
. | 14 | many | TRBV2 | CASTAEGGNTEAFF
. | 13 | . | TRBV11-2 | CATAQGSGEKLFF
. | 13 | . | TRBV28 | CASRRTGANVLTF
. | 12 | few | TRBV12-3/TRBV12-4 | CASSLLGRVQYF
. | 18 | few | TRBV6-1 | CASKGRRGFPFSHGEQFF
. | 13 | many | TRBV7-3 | CASSRQAINEQFF